The 10 T cell receptor beta chains below come from one sample, sequenced in a study of blood T cell repertoires in COVID-19. TCRdb keeps only in-frame clones here, not all; method: immunoSEQ multiplex PCR. The sample gives approximately 100,000 clones, roughly 76% of which show up once; around 9.3% is in the top ten. Sequences were obtained from peripheral blood. The receptors originated from a human donor in a cohort sampled during active COVID-19.

The chain has TRBV6-4 and TRBJ2-5; D remains ambiguous. The germline gives CDR1 MRHNA, CDR2 SNTAGT. This CDR3 is 16 amino acids long. V gave up 5 bases and J gave up 2 bases, with 18 bases separating them. CDR3 region: CASSSPGFLGQETQYF. As DNA, the CDR3 is TGTGCCAGCAGTTCACCCGGGTTTTTAGGACAAGAGACCCAGTACTTC.

The CDR3: CASSSGQGATSNQPQHF. The CDR3 region has the DNA TGTGCCAGCAGCTCGGGACAGGGGGCTACGAGCAATCAGCCCCAGCATTTT. The chain has TRBV5-5 and TRBJ1-5, with 12 bases matching TRBD1. J lost 1 base, V lost 3 bases, and 5 bases had no gene match. The germline V gene has CDR1 SGHKS and CDR2 YYEKEE (reference sequence). This CDR3 has 17 amino acids.

This clone has more than one count but fewer than ten. This rearrangement joins TRBV7-9 to TRBJ2-5; 9 bases fit TRBD2. The V segment lost 6 bases and the J segment 5 bases; nucleotides outside the gene matches: 13. There are 16 residues in the CDR3. Germline V gene sequence: CDR1 SEHNR, CDR2 FQNEAQ (reference sequence). CDR3 in amino acids: CASRLRIAGDGETQYF. The CDR3 coding sequence is TGTGCCAGCAGACTGAGAATAGCGGGAGATGGGGAGACCCAGTACTTC.

V and J are TRBV10-3 and TRBJ1-1; TRBD1 matches 10 bases. The CDR3 has 15 amino acids. Germline CDR1 is ENHRY and CDR2 is SYGVKD. The V segment lost 6 bases and the J segment 6 bases; nucleotides outside the gene matches: 10. The CDR3 DNA sequence: TGTGCCATCAGCGACCGGGACAGGGGACGGTCTGAAGCTTTCTTT. Its translation is CAISDRDRGRSEAFF.

Of note for this clone: Other DNA sequences of this sample code for an identical CDR3. The V and J genes are TRBV18 and TRBJ2-7; 10 positions agree with TRBD1. CDR1 is KGHSH, CDR2 LQKENI, per germline. The CDR3 has 15 residues. V lost 3 bases, J lost 1 base, and 3 bases stayed unmatched. The CDR3 DNA reads as TGTGCCAGCTCACCCCGGACAGGGGGTTCCTACGAGCAGTACTTC. Translating it yields CASSPRTGGSYEQYF.

In nucleotides, the CDR3 is TGCGCCAGCAGCCGGCTTCGACAGATTTCAACTAATGAAAAACTGTTTTTT. It specifies CASSRLRQISTNEKLFF. The gene calls are TRBV4-1 and TRBJ1-4; D might be TRBD1 (5 bases). The CDR3 length is 17 residues. Trimming removed 4 bases at V and 0 bases at J, with 15 bases between. CDR1 and CDR2 (germline): MGHRA, YSYEKL.

V is TRBV4-3 and J is TRBJ2-1; possibly TRBD2 for D (5 bases). The germline CDR1 and CDR2 sequences are LGHNA and YSLEER. V was trimmed by 0 bases and J by 4 bases, leaving 13 bases between them. The CDR3 is made up of 16 amino acids. The CDR3 region has the DNA TGCGCCAGCAGCCAAGATCTTGCGGGCCCATACAATGAGCAGTTCTTC. It encodes CASSQDLAGPYNEQFF.

This chain links TRBV27 with TRBJ1-2; D is uncertain. Between the trimmed V and J ends, which lost 0 bases and 5 bases, there was a span of 10 bases. Germline V gene lookup returns CDR1 MNHEY and CDR2 SMNVEV (reference sequence). The CDR3 has 14 amino acids. CDR3 protein: CASSLSPGTYGYTF. In DNA form, the CDR3 reads TGTGCCAGCAGTTTATCTCCGGGAACTTATGGCTACACCTTC.

The chain combines TRBV25-1 with TRBJ2-7, with 8 positions matching TRBD1. CDR1 and CDR2 from the germline V gene are MGHDK and SYGVNS. The CDR3 has 14 residues. V lost 6 bases to trimming and J lost 4 bases; unmatched junction nucleotides: 8. CDR3 nucleotide sequence: TGTGCCAGCAGAAGGGCAGGGGGCAGTTACGAGCAGTACTTC. Encoded protein: CASRRAGGSYEQYF.

This chain links TRBV19 with TRBJ1-4, with 10 bases fitting TRBD1. This CDR3 comprises 15 residues. Per germline, CDR1 LNHDA and CDR2 SQIVND (reference sequence). The V and J ends lost 6 bases and 7 bases, in that order; junction bases with no gene match: 8. The CDR3 nucleotides are TGTGCCAGTAGGGCCGCCGGGACAGGGGCTGAAAAACTGTTTTTT. Amino acid sequence: CASRAAGTGAEKLFF.